The following is a T cell receptor beta chain sequence with its context. Its antigen is currently unknown. Method: immunoSEQ multiplex PCR; TCRdb's copy keeps in-frame clones and lacks some. The table records about 180,000 clones, 80% to 90% of them present only once. CDR1 is MDHEN and CDR2 is SYDVKM in the germline V gene. The CDR3 contains 15 residues. V trimming: 6 bases; J trimming: 3 bases; junction bases outside the gene matches: 7. The data belong to a study of T cell responses to AZD1222 COVID-19 vaccine. General study points: Clonal diversity may have been underestimated in mostly white British donors. Seropositivity was recorded at baseline in only a handful of AZD1222 recipients. Vaccination with two AZD1222 doses was followed by a rise in Spike-specific TCR breadth and depth. Within unmutated variant regions lay the reported targets of nearly half of spike-specific TCRs.

Material: peripheral blood, obtained 28 days after the second AZD1222 dose. The chain uses TRBV28 and TRBJ1-5; 8 positions match TRBD1. This TCR came from an adult who received the AZD1222 COVID-19 vaccine. Written as DNA, the CDR3 is TGTGCCAGCAGCACCACAGGGGGGGTCAATCAGCCCCAGCATTTT. Translated, it gives CASSTTGGVNQPQHF.